This paragraph covers one T cell receptor (beta chain) sequence. Its antigen is unknown. The data were taken from a study of T cell responses to AZD1222 COVID-19 vaccine. Study outcomes and limitations: Possibly, clonal diversity was underestimated; donors were largely white British and included more females. Seropositive status at baseline applied to only five or six AZD1222 recipients.

The germline V gene has CDR1 SGHKS and CDR2 YYEKEE (reference sequence). V was trimmed by 0 bases and J by 0 bases, leaving 13 bases between them. The CDR3 has 16 residues. Generated by immunoSEQ multiplex PCR, the TCRdb table keeps only in-frame clones and is missing some. Of about 160,000 clones listed, about 92% are singletons. The TCR was taken from an adult who received the AZD1222 COVID-19 vaccine. The input for sequencing was peripheral blood, taken 28 days after the second AZD1222 dose. The V and J genes are TRBV5-5 and TRBJ2-7; D assignment may be TRBD1 or TRBD2 (5 bases each). The CDR3 DNA sequence: TGTGCCAGCAGCTTGGAAATCTCCGGGACCTCCTACGAGCAGTACTTC. This encodes CASSLEISGTSYEQYF.